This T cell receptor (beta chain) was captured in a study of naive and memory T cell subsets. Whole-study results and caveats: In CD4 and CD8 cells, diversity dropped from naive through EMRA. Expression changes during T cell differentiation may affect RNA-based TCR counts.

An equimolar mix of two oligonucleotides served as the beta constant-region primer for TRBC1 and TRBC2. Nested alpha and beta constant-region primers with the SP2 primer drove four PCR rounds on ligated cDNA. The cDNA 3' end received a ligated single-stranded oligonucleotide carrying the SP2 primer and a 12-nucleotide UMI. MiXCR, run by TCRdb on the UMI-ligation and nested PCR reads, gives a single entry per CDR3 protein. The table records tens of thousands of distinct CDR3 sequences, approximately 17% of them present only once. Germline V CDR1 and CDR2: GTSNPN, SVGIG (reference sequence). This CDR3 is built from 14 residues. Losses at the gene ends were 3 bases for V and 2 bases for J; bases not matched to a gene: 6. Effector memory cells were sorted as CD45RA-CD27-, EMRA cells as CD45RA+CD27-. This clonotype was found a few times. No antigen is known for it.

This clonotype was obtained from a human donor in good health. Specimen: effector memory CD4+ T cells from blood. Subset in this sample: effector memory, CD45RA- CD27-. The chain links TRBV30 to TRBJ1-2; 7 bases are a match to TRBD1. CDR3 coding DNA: TGTGCCTGGAGACAGGGGTACCACAACTATGGCTACACCTTC. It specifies CAWRQGYHNYGYTF.